What follows are 20 T cell receptor beta chains derived from one specimen sequenced in a study of OX40 agonist ivuxolimab in advanced cancers. The protocol was immunoSEQ multiplex PCR, while the TCRdb copy is restricted to in-frame clones and leaves out a portion. The sample carries approximately 25,000 clones, approximately 80% recorded once. Specimen: CD4+ or CD8+ T cells sorted from blood, collected in a trial of the OX40 agonist ivuxolimab. These receptors were obtained from an adult with an advanced solid tumor such as melanoma, head and neck, liver or kidney cancer.

The DNA of the CDR3 is TGTGCCAGCGGTTACAGGGCTTGGAGCTCTGGGGCCAACGTCCTGACTTTC. Its translation is CASGYRAWSSGANVLTF. The chain combines TRBV28 with TRBJ2-6; TRBD1 might be the D (6 bases). V shed 8 bases and J shed 0 bases, with 17 bases lying between them. The CDR3 extends over 17 amino acids. In germline, CDR1 is MDHEN, CDR2 SYDVKM.

V is TRBV21-1 and J is TRBJ2-5. TRBV21-1 is a listed pseudogene. The CDR3 consists of 13 residues. The CDR3 coding sequence is TGTGCCAGCAGCAAAGATTCCCAAGAGACCCAGTACTTC. Translation gives CASSKDSQETQYF.

The rearrangement uses TRBV25-1 and TRBJ2-7; perhaps TRBD2 as D (6 bases). Germline CDR1 is MGHDK and CDR2 is SYGVNS. The CDR3 covers 14 residues. Trimming pared 6 bases from V and 6 bases from J, leaving 18 bases between. CDR3 region: CASSLGGDLTEQYF. The CDR3 DNA reads TGTGCCAGCAGCCTCGGGGGTGACCTAACCGAGCAGTACTTC.

The chain has TRBV30 and TRBJ2-1, with D unclear. CDR3 size: 10 residues. Per the germline V gene, CDR1 is GTSNPN and CDR2 is SVGIG (reference sequence). Trimming cost V 3 bases and J 5 bases, with 2 bases left between them. For the CDR3, the DNA is TGTGCCTGGAGCGACAATGAGCAGTTCTTC. Its translation: CAWSDNEQFF.

The rearrangement uses TRBV19 and TRBJ2-1; possible D gene TRBD1, 6 bases. Trimming left V 3 bases short and J 0 bases short, with 15 bases between. This CDR3 is built from 17 residues. Germline V gene sequence: CDR1 LNHDA, CDR2 SQIVND (reference sequence). The CDR3 region is CASSMGADRSSYNEQFF. CDR3 bases: TGTGCCAGTAGTATGGGGGCGGACCGAAGCTCCTACAATGAGCAGTTCTTC.

The chain joins TRBV19 to TRBJ2-7; no reliable D call. Per the germline V gene, CDR1 is LNHDA and CDR2 is SQIVND (reference sequence). The CDR3 is 14 amino acids. V was shortened by 1 base and J by 1 base, with 8 bases between the two germline ends. Here the CDR3 DNA reads TGTGCCAGTAGTATAGGTCCGACTTCCTACGAGCAGTACTTC. It yields the protein CASSIGPTSYEQYF.

The chain couples TRBV6-5 to TRBJ2-7; D remains unclear. This CDR3 has 14 amino acids. Germline V lookup: CDR1 MNHEY, CDR2 SVGAGI. V was cut by 1 base and J by 7 bases, with 14 bases left in between. This CDR3 is CASSYLVSSLEQYF. The CDR3 DNA is TGTGCCAGCAGTTACTTGGTTTCGTCCTTGGAGCAGTACTTC.

V is TRBV13 and J is TRBJ1-2; no clear D. V was trimmed by 0 bases and J by 6 bases, leaving 14 bases between them. CDR1 is PRHDT and CDR2 is FYEKMQ in the germline V gene (reference sequence). This CDR3 is 15 amino acids long. The CDR3 bases are TGTGCCAGCAGCTTAGGGACCTCTTATTTCCATGGCTACACCTTC. Translating gives CASSLGTSYFHGYTF.

V and J are TRBV18 and TRBJ1-4; the D is unclear. Germline CDR1 is KGHSH and CDR2 is LQKENI. Trimming pared 8 bases from V and 8 bases from J, leaving 18 bases between. This CDR3 spans 14 amino acids. Written as DNA, the CDR3 is TGTGCCAGCACGGAAGGGCTCCCCTCGGAAAAACTGTTTTTT. Translation gives CASTEGLPSEKLFF.

V usage is TRBV9 and J usage is TRBJ2-1; D is undetermined. CDR1 SGDLS and CDR2 YYNGEE come from the germline V gene. This CDR3 spans 15 amino acids. Trimming pared 0 bases from V and 0 bases from J, leaving 7 bases between. CDR3 sequence reads: CASSVGSSSYNEQFF. CDR3 nucleotides: TGTGCCAGCAGCGTAGGTAGTAGCTCCTACAATGAGCAGTTCTTC.

The chain employs TRBV7-9 and TRBJ2-7; D may correspond to TRBD1 or TRBD2 (5 bases each). Germline CDR1 and CDR2: SEHNR and FQNEAQ (reference sequence). Trimming pared 4 bases from V and 3 bases from J, leaving 19 bases between. The CDR3 length is 16 residues. CDR3 in DNA: TGTGCCAGCAGCTCCCGAGGTGGGGGTAATTACTACGAGCAGTACTTC. This codes for CASSSRGGGNYYEQYF.

The chain links TRBV19 to TRBJ2-1, with D uncertain. CDR3 length: 16 amino acids. V was cut by 4 bases and J by 0 bases, with 13 bases left in between. CDR1 and CDR2 (germline): LNHDA, SQIVND (reference sequence). CDR3: CASSKTFPSSYNEQFF. CDR3 sequence (DNA): TGTGCCAGTAGTAAGACTTTCCCCAGCTCCTACAATGAGCAGTTCTTC.

The V call is TRBV28, the J call TRBJ1-4; D not resolved. CDR3 length equals 14 residues. CDR1 is MDHEN and CDR2 is SYDVKM in the germline V gene. Trimming removed 4 bases at V and 8 bases at J, with 14 bases between. This CDR3 reads CASSSRTLGEKLFF. As DNA, the CDR3 is TGTGCCAGCAGTTCCCGGACCCTTGGAGAAAAACTGTTTTTT.

V usage is TRBV5-1 and J usage is TRBJ1-3; D is possibly TRBD1 (5 bases). Trimming stripped 4 bases from V and 8 bases from J, with 7 bases between. The CDR3 spans 11 residues. Germline V gives CDR1 SGHRS, CDR2 YFSETQ. CDR3 loop: CASSPGDTIYF. As DNA, the CDR3 is TGCGCCAGCAGCCCGGGGGACACCATATATTTT.

This rearrangement joins TRBV29-1 to TRBJ2-3; 9 bases line up with TRBD2. The CDR3 length is 14 residues. Per germline, CDR1 SQVTM and CDR2 ANQGSEA. V gave up 5 bases and J gave up 8 bases; unmatched junction bases: 11. CDR3 sequence (DNA): TGCAGCGTTCCCGGGACTAGCAGCCCCGGTACGCAGTATTTT. Its translation is CSVPGTSSPGTQYF.

CDR3: CASSLRGGHFNSPLHF. The CDR3 DNA reads as TGTGCCAGCAGCTTAAGGGGGGGCCATTTTAATTCACCCCTCCACTTT. V usage is TRBV7-6 and J usage is TRBJ1-6, with D tentatively TRBD1 (6 bases). Per germline, CDR1 SGHVS and CDR2 FNYEAQ. The CDR3 contains 16 residues. V dropped 2 bases and J dropped 6 bases, with 14 bases sitting between them.

The chain joins TRBV2 to TRBJ1-2; D is undetermined. The CDR3 contains 13 residues. Trimming took off 7 bases at V and 2 bases at J, with 11 bases between the two ends. Germline V CDR1 and CDR2: SNHLY, FYNNEI. CDR3 in DNA: TGTGCCAGCACCAAGGGAGGGAACTATGGCTACACCTTC. The encoded protein is CASTKGGNYGYTF.

The rearrangement uses TRBV19 and TRBJ2-7; 8 bases align to TRBD1. Germline loops: CDR1 LNHDA, CDR2 SQIVND (reference sequence). With 4 bases clipped from V and 4 bases from J, the junction kept 6 bases outside the gene matches. The CDR3 is 14 residues long. The CDR3 DNA reads TGTGCCAGTAGTACCCAGGGGGCGAGGTACGAGCAGTACTTC. It codes for CASSTQGARYEQYF.

This chain joins TRBV5-6 and TRBJ2-1; 8 nucleotides match TRBD2. Germline-derived CDR1 and CDR2 are SGHDT and YYEEEE. After removal of 7 bases from V and 7 bases from J, the junction contained 10 bases not matched to a gene. CDR3 length equals 14 residues. The CDR3 spells CASYGTRWLNEQFF. DNA for the CDR3: TGTGCCAGCTATGGGACTAGGTGGCTTAATGAGCAGTTCTTC.

The gene calls are TRBV6-6 and TRBJ2-3, with TRBD2 as a possible D gene (5 bases). CDR1 and CDR2 (germline): MNHNY, SVGAGI (reference sequence). This CDR3 is 14 amino acids long. Trimming took off 5 bases at V and 9 bases at J, with 18 bases between the two ends. CDR3 in amino acids: CASSPGLILGTQYF. DNA for the CDR3: TGTGCCAGCAGTCCCGGACTCATCCTGGGCACGCAGTATTTT.